This T cell receptor (beta chain) was profiled in a study of blood T cells in healthy people across ages. Using a J-beta primer mix together with a sample-barcoded 5' primer, a second PCR was run for roughly 7 to 11 cycles. There were at least 3 million CDR3-containing paired-end reads obtained from each sample. TCRdb recomputed calls from the 5' RACE reads with MiXCR, one row per CDR3 protein. This sample has fewer than 800,000 distinct CDR3 sequences, with roughly 21% found just once. The study's findings and limits: Donor CMV status was unknown, possibly confounding expanded clonotype changes. Among long-lived donors, naive CD4+ cells were more numerous and diversity higher than in aged donors.

CDR3 length: 15 amino acids. In germline, CDR1 is LNHNV, CDR2 YYDKDF (reference sequence). The sample holds a few counts of this clonotype. Its antigen remains unknown. The junction and the germline gene differ at one end; a read error may be behind it. Every donor contributed about 10 milliliters of peripheral blood by blood draw. The sequence was collected from a man in his 70s in good health. The chain has TRBV15 and TRBJ1-4; the D gene is possibly TRBD1 (6 bases). Material: blood. The CDR3 loop reads CATREGTTTNGKLFF. Written as DNA, the CDR3 is TGTGCCACCAGGGAGGGGACAACAACTAATGGAAAACTGTTTTTT.